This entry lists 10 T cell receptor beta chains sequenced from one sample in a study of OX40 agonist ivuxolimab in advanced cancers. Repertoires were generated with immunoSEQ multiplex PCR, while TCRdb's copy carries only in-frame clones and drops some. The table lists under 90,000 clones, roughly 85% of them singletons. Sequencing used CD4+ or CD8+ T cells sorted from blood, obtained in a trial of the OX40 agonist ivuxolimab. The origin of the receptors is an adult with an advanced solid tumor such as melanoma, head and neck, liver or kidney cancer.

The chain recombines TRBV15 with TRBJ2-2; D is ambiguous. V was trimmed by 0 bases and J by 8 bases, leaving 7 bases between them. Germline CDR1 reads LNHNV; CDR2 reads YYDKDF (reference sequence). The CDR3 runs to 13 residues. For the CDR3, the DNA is TGTGCCACCAGCAGAGATCCGAGGGGGGAGCTGTTTTTT. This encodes CATSRDPRGELFF.

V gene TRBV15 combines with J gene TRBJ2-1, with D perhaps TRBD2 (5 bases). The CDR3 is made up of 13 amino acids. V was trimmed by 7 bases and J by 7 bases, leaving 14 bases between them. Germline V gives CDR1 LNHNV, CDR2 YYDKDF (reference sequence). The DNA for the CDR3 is TGTGCCACCACGAGGGCCAATCTGAATGAGCAGTTCTTC. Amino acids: CATTRANLNEQFF.

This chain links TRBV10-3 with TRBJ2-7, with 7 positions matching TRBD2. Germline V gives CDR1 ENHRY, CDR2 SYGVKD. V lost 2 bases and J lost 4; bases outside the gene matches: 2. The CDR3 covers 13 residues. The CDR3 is CAISERREYEQYF. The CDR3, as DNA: TGTGCCATCAGTGAGAGGCGGGAGTACGAGCAGTACTTC.

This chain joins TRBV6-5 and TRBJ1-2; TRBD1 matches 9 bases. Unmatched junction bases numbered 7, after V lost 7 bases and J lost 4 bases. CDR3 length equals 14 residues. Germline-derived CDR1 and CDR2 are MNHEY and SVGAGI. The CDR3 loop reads CASNIGQGFYGYTF. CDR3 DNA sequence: TGTGCCAGCAATATCGGACAGGGGTTCTATGGCTACACCTTC.

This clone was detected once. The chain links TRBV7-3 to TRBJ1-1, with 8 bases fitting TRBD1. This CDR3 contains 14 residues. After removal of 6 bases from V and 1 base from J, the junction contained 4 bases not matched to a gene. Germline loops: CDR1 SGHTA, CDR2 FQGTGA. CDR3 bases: TGTGCCAGCAGAGGACAGGGCCAGAACACTGAAGCTTTCTTT. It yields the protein CASRGQGQNTEAFF.

CDR3 sequence reads: CASSRSGTPVQETQYF. The CDR3 DNA follows: TGTGCCAGTAGTAGATCCGGGACACCTGTCCAAGAGACCCAGTACTTC. V usage is TRBV19 and J usage is TRBJ2-5, with D tentatively TRBD1 (6 bases). The CDR3 spans 16 residues. Germline assignment: CDR1 LNHDA and CDR2 SQIVND (reference sequence). Trimming pared 4 bases from V and 1 base from J, leaving 16 bases between.

CDR3 nucleotide sequence: TGTGCCAGCTCACCCAGACGAGGACTAGCCACAAACACCGGGGAGCTGTTTTTT. Translated: CASSPRRGLATNTGELFF. The rearrangement joins TRBV18 to TRBJ2-2; 8 bases match TRBD2. This CDR3 is built from 18 residues. Losses at the gene ends were 3 bases for V and 2 bases for J; bases not matched to a gene: 11. Germline CDR1 and CDR2: KGHSH and LQKENI.

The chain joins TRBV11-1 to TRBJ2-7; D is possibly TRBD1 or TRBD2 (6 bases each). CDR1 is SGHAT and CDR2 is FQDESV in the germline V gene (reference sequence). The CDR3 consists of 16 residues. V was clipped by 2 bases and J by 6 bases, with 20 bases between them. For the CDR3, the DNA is TGTGCCAGCAGCTTATTCGGTGGGCGGCCGGGGGCCGAGCAGTACTTC. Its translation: CASSLFGGRPGAEQYF.

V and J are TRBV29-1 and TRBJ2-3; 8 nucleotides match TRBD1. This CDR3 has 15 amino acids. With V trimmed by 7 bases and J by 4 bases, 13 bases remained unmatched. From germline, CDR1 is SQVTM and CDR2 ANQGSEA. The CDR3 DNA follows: TGCAGCGCCCGGACATACGGACAGGGTGCAGATACGCAGTATTTT. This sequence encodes CSARTYGQGADTQYF.

CDR3 sequence reads: CASRDRGYRGTNYEQYF. In DNA, the CDR3 is TGTGCCAGCAGGGACAGGGGGTATCGCGGTACCAACTACGAGCAGTACTTC. The rearrangement links TRBV28 to TRBJ2-7, with 10 bases matching TRBD1. The CDR3 is 17 amino acids. The germline V gene has CDR1 MDHEN and CDR2 SYDVKM. V gave up 6 bases and J gave up 3 bases; unmatched junction bases: 14.